This T cell receptor beta chain stems from a study of T-cell reconstitution after alpha-beta-depleted transplantation in children. As for this clonotype: Its antigen is as yet unknown.

Study results and limitations: Reportedly, roughly two months post-transplant, alpha-beta T cells arose from several hundred expanded graft clones. Most T-cell counts and diversity one year after the transplant came from T cells that were newly produced.

For TCRbeta, the library was prepared with unique molecular identifiers. TCRdb ran MiXCR on the PCR reads and lists one entry per CDR3 protein. The sample lists 580,000 or so distinct CDR3 sequences, roughly 23% occurring once. The TCR was taken from a boy under three years old who had a stem cell transplant for acute myeloid leukemia, so the T cells may come from the graft donor. The specimen comprised PBMCs, mostly from graft donor cells, sampled 360 days after TCRalphabeta/CD19-depleted stem cell transplant.

Written as DNA, the CDR3 is TGCAGTGCTAGAGATAGACTAGCGGGGGACACCGGGGAGCTGTTTTTT. Translated, it gives CSARDRLAGDTGELFF. The chain recombines TRBV20-1 with TRBJ2-2, with 12 nucleotides matching TRBD2. After removal of 0 bases from V and 3 bases from J, the junction contained 2 bases not matched to a gene. There are 16 residues in the CDR3. Germline assignment: CDR1 DFQATT and CDR2 SNEGSKA (reference sequence).